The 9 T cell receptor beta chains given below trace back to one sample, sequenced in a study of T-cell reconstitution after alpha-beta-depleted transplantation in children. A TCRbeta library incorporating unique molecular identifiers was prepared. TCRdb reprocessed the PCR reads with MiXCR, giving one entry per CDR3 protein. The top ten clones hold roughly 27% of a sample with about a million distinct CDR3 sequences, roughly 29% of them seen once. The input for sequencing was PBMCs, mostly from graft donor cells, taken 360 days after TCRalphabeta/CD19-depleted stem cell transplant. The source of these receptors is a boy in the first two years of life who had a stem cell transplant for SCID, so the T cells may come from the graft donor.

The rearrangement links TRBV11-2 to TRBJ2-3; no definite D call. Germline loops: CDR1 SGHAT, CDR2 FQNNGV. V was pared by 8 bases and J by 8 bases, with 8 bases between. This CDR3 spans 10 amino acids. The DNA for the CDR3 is TGTGCCAGCGGCTCAGGTACGCAGTATTTT. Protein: CASGSGTQYF. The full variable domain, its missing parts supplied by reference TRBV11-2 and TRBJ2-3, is EAGVAQSPRYKIIEKRQSVAFWCNPISGHATLYWYQQILGQGPKLLIQFQNNGVVDDSQLPKDRFSAERLKGVDSTLKIQPAKLEDSAVYLCASGSGTQYFGPGTRLTVL.

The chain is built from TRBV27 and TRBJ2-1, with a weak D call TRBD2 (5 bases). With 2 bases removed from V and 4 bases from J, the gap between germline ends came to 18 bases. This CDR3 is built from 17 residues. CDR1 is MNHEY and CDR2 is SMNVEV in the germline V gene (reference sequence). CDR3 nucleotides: TGTGCCAGCAGTTTAGATATATCGACTGCGGGTTACAATGAGCAGTTCTTC. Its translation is CASSLDISTAGYNEQFF.

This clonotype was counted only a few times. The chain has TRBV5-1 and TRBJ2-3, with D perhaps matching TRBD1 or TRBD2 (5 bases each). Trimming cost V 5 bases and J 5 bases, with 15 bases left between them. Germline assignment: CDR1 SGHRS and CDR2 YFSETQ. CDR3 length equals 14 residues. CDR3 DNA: TGCGCCAGCAGTCGGGACCCCCCCGGAGATACGCAGTATTTT. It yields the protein CASSRDPPGDTQYF.

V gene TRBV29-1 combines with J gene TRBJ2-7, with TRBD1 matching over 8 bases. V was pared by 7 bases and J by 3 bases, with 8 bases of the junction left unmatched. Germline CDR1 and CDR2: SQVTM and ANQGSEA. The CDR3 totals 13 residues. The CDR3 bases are TGCAGCGCCCTAAATGACAGGGGCTACGAGCAGTACTTC. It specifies CSALNDRGYEQYF.

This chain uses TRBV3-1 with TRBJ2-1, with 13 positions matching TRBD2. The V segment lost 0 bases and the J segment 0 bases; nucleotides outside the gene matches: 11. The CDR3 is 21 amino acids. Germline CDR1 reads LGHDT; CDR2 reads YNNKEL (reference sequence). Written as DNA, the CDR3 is TGTGCCAGCAGCCAAGATTTACCGGGACTAGCGGGATCGAGCTCCTACAATGAGCAGTTCTTC. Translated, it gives CASSQDLPGLAGSSSYNEQFF.

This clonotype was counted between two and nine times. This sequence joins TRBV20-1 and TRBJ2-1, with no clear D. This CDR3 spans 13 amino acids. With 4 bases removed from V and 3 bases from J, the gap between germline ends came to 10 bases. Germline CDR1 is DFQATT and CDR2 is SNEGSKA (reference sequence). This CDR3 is CSAIFSDYNEQFF. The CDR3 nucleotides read TGCAGTGCTATATTTTCCGACTACAATGAGCAGTTCTTC.

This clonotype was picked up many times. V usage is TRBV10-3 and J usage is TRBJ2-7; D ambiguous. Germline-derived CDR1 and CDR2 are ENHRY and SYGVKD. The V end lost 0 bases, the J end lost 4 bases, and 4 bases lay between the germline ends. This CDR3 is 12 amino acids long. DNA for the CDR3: TGTGCCATCAGTGAGTCCGGGTACGAGCAGTACTTC. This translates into CAISESGYEQYF.

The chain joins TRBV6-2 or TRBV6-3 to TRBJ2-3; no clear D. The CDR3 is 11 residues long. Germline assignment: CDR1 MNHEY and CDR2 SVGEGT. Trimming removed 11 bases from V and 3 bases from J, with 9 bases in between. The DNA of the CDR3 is TGTGCCGCCCGCTCGACAGATACGCAGTATTTT. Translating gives CAARSTDTQYF.

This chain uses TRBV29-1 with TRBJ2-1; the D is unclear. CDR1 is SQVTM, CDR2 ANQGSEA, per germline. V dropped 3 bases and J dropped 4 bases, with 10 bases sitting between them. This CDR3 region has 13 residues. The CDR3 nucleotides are TGCAGCGTTGATGGGCCCGGGTACAATGAGCAGTTCTTC. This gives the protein CSVDGPGYNEQFF.